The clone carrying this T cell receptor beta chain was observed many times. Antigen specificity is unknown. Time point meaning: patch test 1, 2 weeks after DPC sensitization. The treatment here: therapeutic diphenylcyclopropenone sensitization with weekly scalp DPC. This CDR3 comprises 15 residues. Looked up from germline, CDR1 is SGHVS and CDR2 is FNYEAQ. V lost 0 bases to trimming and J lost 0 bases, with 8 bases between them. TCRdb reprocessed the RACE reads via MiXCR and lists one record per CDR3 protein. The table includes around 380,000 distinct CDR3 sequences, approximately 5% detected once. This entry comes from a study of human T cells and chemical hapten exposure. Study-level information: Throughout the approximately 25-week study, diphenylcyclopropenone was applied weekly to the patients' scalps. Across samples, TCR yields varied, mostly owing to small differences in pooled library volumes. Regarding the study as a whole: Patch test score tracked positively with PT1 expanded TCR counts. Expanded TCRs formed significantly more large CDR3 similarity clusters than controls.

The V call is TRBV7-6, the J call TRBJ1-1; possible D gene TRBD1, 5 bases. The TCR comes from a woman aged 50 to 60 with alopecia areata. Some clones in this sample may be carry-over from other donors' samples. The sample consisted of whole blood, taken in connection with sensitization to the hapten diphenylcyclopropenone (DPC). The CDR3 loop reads CASSLAGQMNTEAFF. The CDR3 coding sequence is TGTGCCAGCAGCTTAGCGGGGCAGATGAACACTGAAGCTTTCTTT.